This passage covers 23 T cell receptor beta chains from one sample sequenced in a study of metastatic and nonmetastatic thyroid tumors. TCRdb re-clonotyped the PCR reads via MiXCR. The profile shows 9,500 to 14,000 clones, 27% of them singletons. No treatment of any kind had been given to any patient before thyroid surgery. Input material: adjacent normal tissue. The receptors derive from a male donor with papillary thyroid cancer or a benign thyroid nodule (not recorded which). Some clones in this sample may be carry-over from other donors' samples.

The CDR3 here is CASSRPPGMDYGYTF. The CDR3 DNA follows: TGTGCCAGCAGCCGCCCCCCCGGGATGGACTATGGCTACACCTTC. V is TRBV7-2 and J is TRBJ1-2; no clear D. Trimming took 5 bases from V and 3 from J, leaving 16 bases between them. CDR3 length: 15 amino acids. Germline lookup yields CDR1 SGHTA and CDR2 FQGNSA.

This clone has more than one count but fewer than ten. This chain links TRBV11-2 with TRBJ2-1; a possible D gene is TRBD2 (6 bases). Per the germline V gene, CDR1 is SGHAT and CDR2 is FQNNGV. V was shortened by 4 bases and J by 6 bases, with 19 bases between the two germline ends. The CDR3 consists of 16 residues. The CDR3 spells CASSSLAQFSANEQFF. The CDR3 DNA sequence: TGTGCCAGCAGCTCACTAGCACAGTTTTCGGCCAATGAGCAGTTCTTC.

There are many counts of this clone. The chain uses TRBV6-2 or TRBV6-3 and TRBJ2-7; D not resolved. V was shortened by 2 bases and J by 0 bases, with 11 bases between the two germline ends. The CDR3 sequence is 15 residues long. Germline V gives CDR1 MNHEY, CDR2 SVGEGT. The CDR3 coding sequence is TGTGCCAGCAGTTACGGCAGGCTTTACTCCTACGAGCAGTACTTC. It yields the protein CASSYGRLYSYEQYF.

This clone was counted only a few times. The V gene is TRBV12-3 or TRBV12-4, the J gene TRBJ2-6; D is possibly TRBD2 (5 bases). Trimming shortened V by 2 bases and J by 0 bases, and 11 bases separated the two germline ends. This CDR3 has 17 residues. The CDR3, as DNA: TGTGCCAGCAGTTTAAAGGCTAGCCACTCTGGGGCCAACGTCCTGACTTTC. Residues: CASSLKASHSGANVLTF.

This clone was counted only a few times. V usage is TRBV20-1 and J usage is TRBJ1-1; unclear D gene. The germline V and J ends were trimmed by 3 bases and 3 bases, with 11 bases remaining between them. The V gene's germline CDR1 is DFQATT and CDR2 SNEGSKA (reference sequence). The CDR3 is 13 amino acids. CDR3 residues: CSASRGFDTEAFF. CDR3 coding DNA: TGCAGTGCTAGCCGTGGTTTTGACACTGAAGCTTTCTTT.

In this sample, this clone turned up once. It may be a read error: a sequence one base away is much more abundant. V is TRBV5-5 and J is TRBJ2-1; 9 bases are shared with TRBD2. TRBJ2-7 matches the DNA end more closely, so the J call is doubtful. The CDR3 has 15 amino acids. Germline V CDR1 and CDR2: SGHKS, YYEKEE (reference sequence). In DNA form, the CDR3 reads TGTTCCAGCAGCTTCGTCCTAGCGGGGTCCTACGAGCAGTACTTC. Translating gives CSSSFVLAGSYEQYF.

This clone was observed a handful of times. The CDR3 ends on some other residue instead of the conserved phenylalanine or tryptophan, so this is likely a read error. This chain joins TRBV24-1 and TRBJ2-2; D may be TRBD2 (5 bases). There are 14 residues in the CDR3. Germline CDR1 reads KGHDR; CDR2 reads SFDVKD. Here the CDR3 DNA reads TGTGCCACCAGTGATTTCTACTCTGACGGGAAGCTGTTTTCT. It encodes CATSDFYSDGKLFS.

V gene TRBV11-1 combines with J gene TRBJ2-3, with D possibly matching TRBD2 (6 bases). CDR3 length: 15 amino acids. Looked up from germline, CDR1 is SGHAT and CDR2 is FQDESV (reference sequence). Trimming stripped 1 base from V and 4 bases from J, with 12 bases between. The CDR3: CASSLVGGRADTQYF. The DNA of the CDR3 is TGTGCCAGCAGCTTAGTTGGGGGGAGAGCAGATACGCAGTATTTT.

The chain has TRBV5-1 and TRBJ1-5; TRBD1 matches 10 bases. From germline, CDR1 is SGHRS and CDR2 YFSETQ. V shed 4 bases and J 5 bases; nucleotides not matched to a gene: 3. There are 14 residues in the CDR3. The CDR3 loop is CASSPDRGDQPQHF. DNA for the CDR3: TGCGCCAGCAGCCCGGACAGGGGGGATCAGCCCCAGCATTTT.

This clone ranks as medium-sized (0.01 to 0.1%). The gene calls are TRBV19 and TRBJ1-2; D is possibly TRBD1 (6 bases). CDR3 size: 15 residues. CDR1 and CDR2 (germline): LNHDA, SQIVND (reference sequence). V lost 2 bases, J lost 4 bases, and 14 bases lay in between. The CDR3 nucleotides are TGTGCCAGTAGTATAATTGGACAGAGGGGCTATGGCTACACCTTC. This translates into CASSIIGQRGYGYTF. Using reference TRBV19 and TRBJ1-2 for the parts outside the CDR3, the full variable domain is DGGITQSPKYLFRKEGQNVTLSCEQNLNHDAMYWYRQDPGQGLRLIYYSQIVNDFQKGDIAEGYSVSREKKESFPLTVTSAQKNPTAFYLCASSIIGQRGYGYTFGSGTRLTVV.

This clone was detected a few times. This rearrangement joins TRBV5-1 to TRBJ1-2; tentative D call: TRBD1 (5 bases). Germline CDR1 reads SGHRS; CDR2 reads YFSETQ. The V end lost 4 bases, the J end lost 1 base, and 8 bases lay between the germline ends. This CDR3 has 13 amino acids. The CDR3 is CASSLGVNYGYTF. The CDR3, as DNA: TGCGCCAGCAGCCTGGGGGTTAACTATGGCTACACCTTC.

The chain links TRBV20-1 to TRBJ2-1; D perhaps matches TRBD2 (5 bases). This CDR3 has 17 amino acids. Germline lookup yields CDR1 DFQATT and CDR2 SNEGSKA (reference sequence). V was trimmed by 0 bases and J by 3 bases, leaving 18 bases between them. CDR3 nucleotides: TGCAGTGCTAGAGATGATTTTGGAGCTAGCATCTACAATGAGCAGTTCTTC. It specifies CSARDDFGASIYNEQFF.

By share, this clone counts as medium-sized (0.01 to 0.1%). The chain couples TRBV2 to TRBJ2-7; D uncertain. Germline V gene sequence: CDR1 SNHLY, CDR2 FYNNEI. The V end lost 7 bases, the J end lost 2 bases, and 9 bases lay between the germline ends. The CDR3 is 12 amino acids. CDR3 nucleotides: TGTGCCAGCACTCTCACCGCCTACGAGCAGTACTTC. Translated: CASTLTAYEQYF. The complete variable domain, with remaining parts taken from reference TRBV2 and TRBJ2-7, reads EPEVTQTPSHQVTQMGQEVILRCVPISNHLYFYWYRQILGQKVEFLVSFYNNEISEKSEIFDDQFSVERPDGSNFTLKIRSTKLEDSAMYFCASTLTAYEQYFGPGTRLTVT.

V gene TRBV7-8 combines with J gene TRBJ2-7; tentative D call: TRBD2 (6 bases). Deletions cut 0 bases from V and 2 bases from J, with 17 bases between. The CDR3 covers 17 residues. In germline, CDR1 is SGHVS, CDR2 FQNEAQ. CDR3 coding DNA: TGTGCCAGCAGCTTAGCGCGGGACGGGAGTACAACCTACGAGCAGTACTTC. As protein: CASSLARDGSTTYEQYF. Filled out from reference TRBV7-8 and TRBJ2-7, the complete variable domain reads GAGVSQSPRYKVAKRGQDVALRCDPISGHVSLFWYQQALGQGPEFLTYFQNEAQLDKSGLPSDRFFAERPEGSVSTLKIQRTQQEDSAVYLCASSLARDGSTTYEQYFGPGTRLTVT.

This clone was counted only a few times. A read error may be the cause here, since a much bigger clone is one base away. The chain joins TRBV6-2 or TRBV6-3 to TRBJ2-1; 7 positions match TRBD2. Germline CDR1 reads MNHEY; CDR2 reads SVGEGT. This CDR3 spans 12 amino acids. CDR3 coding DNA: TGTGCCAGCATTTACAGCGGGGATGAGCAGTTCTTC. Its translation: CASIYSGDEQFF.

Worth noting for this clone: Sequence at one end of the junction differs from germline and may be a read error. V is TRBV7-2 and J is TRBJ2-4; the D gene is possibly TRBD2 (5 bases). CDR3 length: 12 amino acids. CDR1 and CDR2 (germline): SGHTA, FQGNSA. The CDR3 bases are TGTGCCAGCCGCTTAATAGGAGGCGATCAGTACTTC. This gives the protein CASRLIGGDQYF.

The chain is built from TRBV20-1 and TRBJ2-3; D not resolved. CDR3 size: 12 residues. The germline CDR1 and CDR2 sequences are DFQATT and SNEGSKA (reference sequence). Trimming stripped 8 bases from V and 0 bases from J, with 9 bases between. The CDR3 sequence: CSPRISTDTQYF. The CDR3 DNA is TGCAGTCCCCGGATAAGCACAGATACGCAGTATTTT.

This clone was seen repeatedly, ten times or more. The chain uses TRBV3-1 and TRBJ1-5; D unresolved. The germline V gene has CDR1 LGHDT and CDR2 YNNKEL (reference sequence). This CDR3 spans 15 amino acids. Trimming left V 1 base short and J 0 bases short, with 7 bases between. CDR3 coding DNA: TGTGCCAGCAGCCAAGGGGGATATAGCAATCAGCCCCAGCATTTT. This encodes CASSQGGYSNQPQHF. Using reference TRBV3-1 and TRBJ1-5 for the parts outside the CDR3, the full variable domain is DTAVSQTPKYLVTQMGNDKSIKCEQNLGHDTMYWYKQDSKKFLKIMFSYNNKELIINETVPNRFSPKSPDKAHLNLHINSLELGDSAVYFCASSQGGYSNQPQHFGDGTRLSIL.

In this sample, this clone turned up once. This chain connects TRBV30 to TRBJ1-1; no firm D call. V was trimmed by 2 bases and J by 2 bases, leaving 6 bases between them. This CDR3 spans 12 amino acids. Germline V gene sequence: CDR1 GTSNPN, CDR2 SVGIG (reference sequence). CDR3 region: CAWSPSNTEAFF. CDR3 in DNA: TGTGCCTGGAGTCCCTCTAACACTGAAGCTTTCTTT.

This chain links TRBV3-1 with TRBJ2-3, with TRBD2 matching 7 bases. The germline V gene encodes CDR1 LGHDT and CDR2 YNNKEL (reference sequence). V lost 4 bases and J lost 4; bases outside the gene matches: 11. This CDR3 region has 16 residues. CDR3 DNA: TGTGCCAGCAGCCCCCCAGAGAGCGGGATAGCAGATACGCAGTATTTT. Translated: CASSPPESGIADTQYF.

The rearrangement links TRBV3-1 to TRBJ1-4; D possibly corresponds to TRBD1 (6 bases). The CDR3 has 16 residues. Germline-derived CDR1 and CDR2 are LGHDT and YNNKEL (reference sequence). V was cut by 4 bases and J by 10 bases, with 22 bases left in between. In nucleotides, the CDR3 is TGTGCCAGCAGCCTTGGTACAGGGTACCTAGGTATAAAACTGTTTTTT. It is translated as CASSLGTGYLGIKLFF.

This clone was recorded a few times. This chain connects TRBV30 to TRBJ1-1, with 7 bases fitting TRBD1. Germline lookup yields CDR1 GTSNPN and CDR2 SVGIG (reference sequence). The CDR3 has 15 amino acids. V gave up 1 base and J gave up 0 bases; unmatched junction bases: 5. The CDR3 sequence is CAWSGQGVLNTEAFF. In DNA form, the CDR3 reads TGTGCCTGGAGTGGACAGGGAGTGTTGAACACTGAAGCTTTCTTT.

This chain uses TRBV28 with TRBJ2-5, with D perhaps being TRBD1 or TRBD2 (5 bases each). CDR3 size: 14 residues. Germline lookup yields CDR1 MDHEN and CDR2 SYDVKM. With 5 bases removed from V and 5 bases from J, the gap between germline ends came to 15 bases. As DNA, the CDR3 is TGTGCCAGCAGTGCCTCCGGGACGGGGGAGACCCAGTACTTC. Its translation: CASSASGTGETQYF.